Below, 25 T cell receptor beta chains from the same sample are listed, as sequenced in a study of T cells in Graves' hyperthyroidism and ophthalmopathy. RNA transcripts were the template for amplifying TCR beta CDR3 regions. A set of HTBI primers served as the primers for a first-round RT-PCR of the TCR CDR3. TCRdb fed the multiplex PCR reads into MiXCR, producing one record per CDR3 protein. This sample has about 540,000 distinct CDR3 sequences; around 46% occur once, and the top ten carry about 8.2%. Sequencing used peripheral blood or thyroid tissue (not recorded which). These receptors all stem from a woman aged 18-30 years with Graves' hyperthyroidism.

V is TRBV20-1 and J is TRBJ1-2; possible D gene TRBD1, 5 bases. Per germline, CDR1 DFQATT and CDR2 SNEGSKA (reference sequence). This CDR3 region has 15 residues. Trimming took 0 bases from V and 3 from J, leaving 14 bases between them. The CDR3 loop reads CSARDPGRVDYGYTF. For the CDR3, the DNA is TGCAGTGCTAGAGATCCTGGCAGGGTTGACTATGGCTACACCTTC.

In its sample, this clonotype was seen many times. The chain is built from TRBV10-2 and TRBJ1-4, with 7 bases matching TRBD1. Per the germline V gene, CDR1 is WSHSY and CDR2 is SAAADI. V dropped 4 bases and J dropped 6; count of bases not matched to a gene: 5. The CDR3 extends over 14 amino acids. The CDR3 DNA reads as TGCGCCAGCAGTGTACAGGGGAGCGATGAAAAACTGTTTTTT. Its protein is CASSVQGSDEKLFF.

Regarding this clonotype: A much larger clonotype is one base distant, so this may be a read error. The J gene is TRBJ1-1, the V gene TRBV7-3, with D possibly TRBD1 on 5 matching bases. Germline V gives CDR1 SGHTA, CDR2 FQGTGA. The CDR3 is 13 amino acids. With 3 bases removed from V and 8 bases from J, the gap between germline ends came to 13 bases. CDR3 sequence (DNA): TGTGCCAGCAGCTTGGTCAGGTGGGGCGAAGCTTTCTTT. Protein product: CASSLVRWGEAFF.

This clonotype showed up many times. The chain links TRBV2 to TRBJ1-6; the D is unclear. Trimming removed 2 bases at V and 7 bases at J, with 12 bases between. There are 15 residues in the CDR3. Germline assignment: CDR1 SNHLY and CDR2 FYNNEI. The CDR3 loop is CASSESIGMNSPLHF. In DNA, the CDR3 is TGTGCCAGCAGTGAATCAATAGGGATGAATTCACCCCTCCACTTT. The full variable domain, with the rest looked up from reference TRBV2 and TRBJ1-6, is EPEVTQTPSHQVTQMGQEVILRCVPISNHLYFYWYRQILGQKVEFLVSFYNNEISEKSEIFDDQFSVERPDGSNFTLKIRSTKLEDSAMYFCASSESIGMNSPLHFGNGTRLTVT.

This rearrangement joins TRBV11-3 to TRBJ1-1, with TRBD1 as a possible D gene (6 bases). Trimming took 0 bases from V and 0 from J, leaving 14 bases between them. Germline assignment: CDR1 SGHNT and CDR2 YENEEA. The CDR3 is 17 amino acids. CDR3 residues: CASSLEGALPMNTEAFF. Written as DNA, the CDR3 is TGTGCCAGCAGCTTAGAGGGGGCCCTACCTATGAACACTGAAGCTTTCTTT.

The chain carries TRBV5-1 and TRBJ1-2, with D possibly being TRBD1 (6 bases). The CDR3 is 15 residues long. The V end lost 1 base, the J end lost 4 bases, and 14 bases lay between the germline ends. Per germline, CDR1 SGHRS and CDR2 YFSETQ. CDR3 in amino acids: CASSLTGGATYGYTF. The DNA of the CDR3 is TGCGCCAGCAGCTTGACTGGGGGGGCGACCTATGGCTACACCTTC.

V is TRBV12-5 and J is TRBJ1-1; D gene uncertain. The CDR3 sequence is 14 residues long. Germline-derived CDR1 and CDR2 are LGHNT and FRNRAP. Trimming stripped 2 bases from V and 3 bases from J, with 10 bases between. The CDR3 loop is CASGLREVDTEAFF. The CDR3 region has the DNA TGTGCTAGTGGTTTGAGAGAGGTGGACACTGAAGCTTTCTTT.

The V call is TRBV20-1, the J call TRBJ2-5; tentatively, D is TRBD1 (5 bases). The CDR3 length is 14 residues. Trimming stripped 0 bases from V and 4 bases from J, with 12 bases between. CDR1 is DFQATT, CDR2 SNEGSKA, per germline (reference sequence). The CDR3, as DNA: TGCAGTGCTAGAGACCCCAGGGAAGGAGAGACCCAGTACTTC. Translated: CSARDPREGETQYF.

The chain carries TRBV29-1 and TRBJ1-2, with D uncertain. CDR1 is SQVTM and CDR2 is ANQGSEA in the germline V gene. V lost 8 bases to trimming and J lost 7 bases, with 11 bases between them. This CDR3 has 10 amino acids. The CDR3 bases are TGCAGCTTCGAGGGTGGTGGCTACACCTTC. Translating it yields CSFEGGGYTF.

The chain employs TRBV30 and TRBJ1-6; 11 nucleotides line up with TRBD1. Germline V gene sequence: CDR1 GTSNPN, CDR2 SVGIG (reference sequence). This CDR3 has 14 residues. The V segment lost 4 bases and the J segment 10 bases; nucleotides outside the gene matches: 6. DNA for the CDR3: TGTGCCTGGACCCCGGGACAGGGGGTCTCACCCCTCCACTTT. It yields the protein CAWTPGQGVSPLHF.

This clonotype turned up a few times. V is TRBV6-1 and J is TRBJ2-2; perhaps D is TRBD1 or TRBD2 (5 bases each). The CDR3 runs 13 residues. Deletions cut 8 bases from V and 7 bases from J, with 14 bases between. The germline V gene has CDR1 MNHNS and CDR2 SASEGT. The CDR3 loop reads CASLAGTGGELFF. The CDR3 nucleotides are TGTGCCAGCCTGGCAGGGACGGGCGGGGAGCTGTTTTTT.

CDR3 sequence (DNA): TGCAGTGCTAAAAACTCGGGACTGTGGGACACTGAAGCTTTCTTT. Residues: CSAKNSGLWDTEAFF. The V call is TRBV20-1, the J call TRBJ1-1, with TRBD1 as a possible D gene (5 bases). The germline V gene has CDR1 DFQATT and CDR2 SNEGSKA (reference sequence). V was trimmed by 4 bases and J by 3 bases, leaving 18 bases between them. The length of the CDR3 is 15 residues.

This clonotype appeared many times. This CDR3 reads CATSDLLWFANYGYTF. DNA for the CDR3: TGTGCCACCAGTGATTTGCTTTGGTTCGCTAACTATGGCTACACCTTC. The chain is built from TRBV24-1 and TRBJ1-2, with unresolved D. CDR3 length: 16 residues. Trimming took 0 bases from V and 0 from J, leaving 10 bases between them. Per germline, CDR1 KGHDR and CDR2 SFDVKD.

In nucleotides, the CDR3 is TGTGCCACCAGTAATTCAGGGAACTACGAGCAGTACTTC. It specifies CATSNSGNYEQYF. The rearrangement uses TRBV24-1 and TRBJ2-7, with D tentatively TRBD1 (5 bases). The CDR3 totals 13 residues. V lost 6 bases to trimming and J lost 3 bases, with 11 bases between them. Germline V gene data show CDR1 as KGHDR and CDR2 as SFDVKD.

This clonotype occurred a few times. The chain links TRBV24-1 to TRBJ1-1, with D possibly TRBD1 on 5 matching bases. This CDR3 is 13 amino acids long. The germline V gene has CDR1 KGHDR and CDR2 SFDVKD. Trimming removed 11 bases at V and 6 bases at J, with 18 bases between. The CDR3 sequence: CASSRTQDAEAFF. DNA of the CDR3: TGTGCCAGCTCACGGACACAGGACGCTGAAGCTTTCTTT.

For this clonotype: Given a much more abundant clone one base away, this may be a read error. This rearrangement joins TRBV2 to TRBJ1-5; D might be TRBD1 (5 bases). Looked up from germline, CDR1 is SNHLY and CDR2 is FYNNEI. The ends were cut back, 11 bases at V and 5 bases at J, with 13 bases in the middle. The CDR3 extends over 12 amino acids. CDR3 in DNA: TGTGCCCGAGGGACTGGCTATCAGCCCCAGCATTTT. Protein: CARGTGYQPQHF.

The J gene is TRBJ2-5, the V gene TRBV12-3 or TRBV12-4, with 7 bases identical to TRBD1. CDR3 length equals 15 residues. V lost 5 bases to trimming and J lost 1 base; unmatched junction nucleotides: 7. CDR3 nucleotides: TGTGCCAGCAGTACTCGACAGGGAATCCAAGAGACCCAGTACTTC. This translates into CASSTRQGIQETQYF.

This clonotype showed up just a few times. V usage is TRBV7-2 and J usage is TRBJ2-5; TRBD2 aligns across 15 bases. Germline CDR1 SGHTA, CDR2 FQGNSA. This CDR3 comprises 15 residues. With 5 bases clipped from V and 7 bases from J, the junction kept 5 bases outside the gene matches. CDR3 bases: TGTGCCAGCAGCCGGACTAGCGGGAGGGAGGGGACCCAGTACTTC. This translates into CASSRTSGREGTQYF.

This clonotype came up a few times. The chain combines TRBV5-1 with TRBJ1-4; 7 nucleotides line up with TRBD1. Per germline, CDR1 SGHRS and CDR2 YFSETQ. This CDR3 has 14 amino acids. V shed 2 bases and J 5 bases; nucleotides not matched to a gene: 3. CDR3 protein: CASSLDRVNEKLFF. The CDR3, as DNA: TGCGCCAGCAGCTTAGACAGGGTGAATGAAAAACTGTTTTTT.

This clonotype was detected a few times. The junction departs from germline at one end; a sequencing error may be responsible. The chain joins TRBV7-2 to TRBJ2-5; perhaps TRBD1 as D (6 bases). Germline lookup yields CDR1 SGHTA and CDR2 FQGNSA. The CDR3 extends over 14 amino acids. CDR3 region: CASSSTGYQETQYF. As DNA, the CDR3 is TGCGCCAGCAGCTCCACAGGGTACCAAGAGACCCAGTACTTC. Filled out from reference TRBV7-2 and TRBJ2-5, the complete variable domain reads GAGVSQSPSNKVTEKGKDVELRCDPISGHTALYWYRQSLGQGLEFLIYFQGNSAPDKSGLPSDRFSAERTGGSVSTLTIQRTQQEDSAVYLCASSSTGYQETQYFGPGTRLLVL.

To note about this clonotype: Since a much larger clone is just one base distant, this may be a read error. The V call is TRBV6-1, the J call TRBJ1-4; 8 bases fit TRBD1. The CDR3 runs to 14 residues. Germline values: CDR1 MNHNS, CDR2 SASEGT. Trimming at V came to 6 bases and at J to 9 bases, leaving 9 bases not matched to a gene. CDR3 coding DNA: TGTGCCAGCAGCTGGGACAGGCTTGATAAAAAACTGTTTTTT. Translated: CASSWDRLDKKLFF.

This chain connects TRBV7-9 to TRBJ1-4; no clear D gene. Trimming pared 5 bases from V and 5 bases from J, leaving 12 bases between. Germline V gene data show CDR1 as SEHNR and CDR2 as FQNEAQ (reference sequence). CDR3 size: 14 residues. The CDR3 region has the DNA TGTGCCAGCAGCCTAGGGATAGCGAATGAAAAACTGTTTTTT. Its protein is CASSLGIANEKLFF.

CDR3 protein: CASSFGASLSYEQYF. The CDR3 nucleotides read TGTGCCAGCAGCTTCGGCGCGTCCCTTTCCTACGAGCAGTACTTC. This sequence joins TRBV7-3 and TRBJ2-7; D is undetermined. CDR3 length equals 15 residues. Germline CDR1 is SGHTA and CDR2 is FQGTGA. V was trimmed by 3 bases and J by 1 base, leaving 13 bases between them.

The CDR3 protein is CSASPSALISSGANVLTF. CDR3 bases: TGCAGTGCTAGCCCCTCGGCCCTGATAAGCTCTGGGGCCAACGTCCTGACTTTC. This sequence joins TRBV20-1 and TRBJ2-6; the D is unclear. This CDR3 spans 18 amino acids. V was cut by 3 bases and J by 0 bases, with 18 bases left in between. The V gene's germline CDR1 is DFQATT and CDR2 SNEGSKA (reference sequence).

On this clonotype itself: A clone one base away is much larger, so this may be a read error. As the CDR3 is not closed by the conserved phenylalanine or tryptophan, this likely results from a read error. The CDR3 bases are TGTGCCAGCAGCCCAGGGGCTAGGGATGAGACCCAGTACCTC. Translating it yields CASSPGARDETQYL. This chain joins TRBV5-8 and TRBJ2-5; tentatively, D is TRBD1 (6 bases). This CDR3 is built from 14 residues. V dropped 4 bases and J dropped 5 bases, with 15 bases sitting between them. Germline-derived CDR1 and CDR2 are SGHTS and YDEGEE.